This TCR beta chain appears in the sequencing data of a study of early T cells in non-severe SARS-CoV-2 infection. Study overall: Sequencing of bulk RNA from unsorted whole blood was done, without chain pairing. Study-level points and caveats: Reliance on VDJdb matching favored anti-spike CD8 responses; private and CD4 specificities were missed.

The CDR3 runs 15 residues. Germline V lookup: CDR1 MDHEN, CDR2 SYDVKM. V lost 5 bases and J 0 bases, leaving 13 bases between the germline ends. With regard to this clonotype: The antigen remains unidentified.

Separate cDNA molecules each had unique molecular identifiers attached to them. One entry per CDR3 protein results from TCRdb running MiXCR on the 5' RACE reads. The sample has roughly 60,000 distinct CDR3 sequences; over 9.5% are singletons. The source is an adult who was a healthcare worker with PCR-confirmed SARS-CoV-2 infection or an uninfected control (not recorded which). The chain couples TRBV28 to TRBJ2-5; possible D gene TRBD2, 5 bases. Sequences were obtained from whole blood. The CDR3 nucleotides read TGTGCCAGCAGTAAAACTAGAGGATACCAAGAGACCCAGTACTTC. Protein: CASSKTRGYQETQYF.